What follows are 3 T cell receptor beta chains derived from one specimen sequenced in a study of blood T cell repertoires in COVID-19. Only in-frame clones appear in the TCRdb table, and some are missing; sequencing was by immunoSEQ multiplex PCR. The data contain 140,000 to 150,000 clones, roughly 80% of them singletons. Material for sequencing was peripheral blood. The source is a human donor with acute or convalescent COVID-19. The donor label of this sample is uncertain.

V usage is TRBV2 and J usage is TRBJ1-2; tentatively, D is TRBD1 (5 bases). Deletions cut 3 bases from V and 2 bases from J, with 13 bases between. Germline V gives CDR1 SNHLY, CDR2 FYNNEI. The CDR3 length is 15 residues. CDR3 coding DNA: TGTGCCAGCAGTGACAGGGCCATACTCAACTATGGCTACACCTTC. The encoded protein is CASSDRAILNYGYTF.

The genes are TRBV19 and TRBJ2-1; D remains unclear. CDR1 LNHDA and CDR2 SQIVND come from the germline V gene (reference sequence). CDR3 length: 17 amino acids. V was shortened by 5 bases and J by 0 bases, with 17 bases between the two germline ends. The CDR3 here is CASSLSGWRGSYNEQFF. Written as DNA, the CDR3 is TGTGCCAGTAGTCTCTCGGGTTGGAGAGGCTCCTACAATGAGCAGTTCTTC. The full variable domain, with the rest looked up from reference TRBV19 and TRBJ2-1, is DGGITQSPKYLFRKEGQNVTLSCEQNLNHDAMYWYRQDPGQGLRLIYYSQIVNDFQKGDIAEGYSVSREKKESFPLTVTSAQKNPTAFYLCASSLSGWRGSYNEQFFGPGTRLTVL.

The chain carries TRBV12-3 or TRBV12-4 and TRBJ2-2; D perhaps matches TRBD1 (5 bases). The CDR3 loop spans 13 amino acids. V was pared by 3 bases and J by 5 bases, with 7 bases between. CDR3: CASSFRVTGELFF. CDR3 bases: TGTGCCAGCAGTTTCAGGGTTACCGGGGAGCTGTTTTTT.